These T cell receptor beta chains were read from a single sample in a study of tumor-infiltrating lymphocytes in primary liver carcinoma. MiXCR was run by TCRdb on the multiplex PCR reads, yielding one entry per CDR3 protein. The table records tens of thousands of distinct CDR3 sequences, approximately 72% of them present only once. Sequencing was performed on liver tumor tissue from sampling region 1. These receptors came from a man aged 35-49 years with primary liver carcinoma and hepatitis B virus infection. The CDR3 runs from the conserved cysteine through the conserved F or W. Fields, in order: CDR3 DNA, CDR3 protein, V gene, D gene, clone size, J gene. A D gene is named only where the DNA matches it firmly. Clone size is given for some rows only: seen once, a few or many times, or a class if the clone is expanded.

CDR3nt: TGTGCCAGCAGTGTTTCACAGGGGGCAAAGGAGTGCTTC
CDR3aa: CASSVSQGAKECF
v_gene: TRBV6-5
d_gene: TRBD1
abundance: -
j_gene: TRBJ2-7

CDR3nt: TGTGTCAGCTCACCGACGGGGGTATATGGCACAGATACGCAGTATTTT
CDR3aa: CVSSPTGVYGTDTQYF
v_gene: TRBV18
d_gene: -
abundance: -
j_gene: TRBJ2-3

CDR3nt: TGTGCCAGCAGTTATTACGGGACTAGCGGGAGGCCTGAGACCCTGTACTTC
CDR3aa: CASSYYGTSGRPETLYF
v_gene: TRBV6-5
d_gene: TRBD2
abundance: -
j_gene: TRBJ2-5

CDR3nt: TGTGCCAGCAGCGCCGGACCGGGACAGGGTGACGAGCAGGACTTC
CDR3aa: CASSAGPGQGDEQDF
v_gene: TRBV9
d_gene: TRBD1
abundance: few
j_gene: TRBJ2-7

CDR3nt: TGTGCCAGCAGCTTAAATGACGGGAGAACCCAGTACTTC
CDR3aa: CASSLNDGRTQYF
v_gene: TRBV7-3
d_gene: -
abundance: many
j_gene: TRBJ2-5

CDR3nt: TGTGCCGGCAGGGGGCCCTCGAACACTGAAGCTTTCTTT
CDR3aa: CAGRGPSNTEAFF
v_gene: TRBV25-1
d_gene: TRBD1
abundance: -
j_gene: TRBJ1-1

CDR3nt: TGCGTCAGCACCTTGGGACAGGGTACAGATACGCAGTATTTT
CDR3aa: CVSTLGQGTDTQYF
v_gene: TRBV5-1
d_gene: TRBD1
abundance: -
j_gene: TRBJ2-3

CDR3nt: TGTGCCAGCAGCTTAACAGATGAGACCCAGTACTTC
CDR3aa: CASSLTDETQYF
v_gene: TRBV11-3
d_gene: -
abundance: many
j_gene: TRBJ2-5

CDR3nt: TGCAGCGTTAAAGGACAGGGGGTTATAGGGACCCAGTACTTC
CDR3aa: CSVKGQGVIGTQYF
v_gene: TRBV29-1
d_gene: TRBD1
abundance: -
j_gene: TRBJ2-5

CDR3nt: TGCGCCAGCAGCCCGCTCGATAACGACATCAATGAGCAGTTCTTC
CDR3aa: CASSPLDNDINEQFF
v_gene: TRBV4-1
d_gene: -
abundance: -
j_gene: TRBJ2-1

CDR3nt: TGTTCCGGCAGCAAGACCCCAGGAAGAACAAATGAAAAACTGTTTTTT
CDR3aa: CSGSKTPGRTNEKLFF
v_gene: TRBV11-2
d_gene: -
abundance: once
j_gene: TRBJ1-4

CDR3nt: TGTGCCACCAGTGACTCCCGGAGGAGTCCTTACAATGAGCAGTTCTTC
CDR3aa: CATSDSRRSPYNEQFF
v_gene: TRBV24-1
d_gene: -
abundance: many
j_gene: TRBJ2-1

CDR3nt: TGTGTCAGCAGTAATGCTTTGGGAGGCGAGCAGTACTTC
CDR3aa: CVSSNALGGEQYF
v_gene: TRBV7-8
d_gene: -
abundance: -
j_gene: TRBJ2-7

CDR3nt: TGTGCCAGCAGTGAAAAATCGGGACTAGCGGGAGGACCACACGAGCGGTACTTC
CDR3aa: CASSEKSGLAGGPHERYF
v_gene: TRBV4-2
d_gene: TRBD2
abundance: once
j_gene: TRBJ2-7

CDR3nt: TGTGCCCGCAGTGAGAACAGGGCGATCTCGTACGAGCAGTACTTC
CDR3aa: CARSENRAISYEQYF
v_gene: TRBV2
d_gene: -
abundance: -
j_gene: TRBJ2-7

CDR3nt: TGTGCCAGCGGATCCCGAGGCCTCAGGACAGGCCTCTACGAGCAGTACTTC
CDR3aa: CASGSRGLRTGLYEQYF
v_gene: TRBV7-9
d_gene: TRBD1
abundance: once
j_gene: TRBJ2-7

CDR3nt: TGCAGCGTCGAGACAGAGAGCACTGAAGCTTTCTTT
CDR3aa: CSVETESTEAFF
v_gene: TRBV29-1
d_gene: -
abundance: -
j_gene: TRBJ1-1

CDR3nt: TGTACCAGCAGTTATTTGAAGGAGTTCGGGGAGCAGTACTTC
CDR3aa: CTSSYLKEFGEQYF
v_gene: TRBV6-2/TRBV6-3
d_gene: -
abundance: -
j_gene: TRBJ2-7

CDR3nt: TGTGCCAGCAGTGGAAAACCGGGATTAGCGGGAGGGCCATATGAGCAGTACTTC
CDR3aa: CASSGKPGLAGGPYEQYF
v_gene: TRBV4-2
d_gene: TRBD2
abundance: few
j_gene: TRBJ2-7

CDR3nt: TGTGCCAGCAGACCCGGACTGGCAGCATCCTTTTACGAGCGGTACTTC
CDR3aa: CASRPGLAASFYERYF
v_gene: TRBV6-5
d_gene: -
abundance: -
j_gene: TRBJ2-7

CDR3nt: TGTGCCAGTAGCCAAGGGACATTCAATGAGCAGTTCTTC
CDR3aa: CASSQGTFNEQFF
v_gene: TRBV14
d_gene: -
abundance: -
j_gene: TRBJ2-1

CDR3nt: TGTGCCAGCAGCCCATCCAGGAAGTTGGTAAACACTGAAGCTTTCTTT
CDR3aa: CASSPSRKLVNTEAFF
v_gene: TRBV11-2
d_gene: -
abundance: -
j_gene: TRBJ1-1

CDR3nt: TGTGTCAGCGGCCCGCTTGGAGGTTCAGCGGTCTCCTACAATGAGCAGTTCTTC
CDR3aa: CVSGPLGGSAVSYNEQFF
v_gene: TRBV7-8
d_gene: -
abundance: few
j_gene: TRBJ2-1

CDR3nt: TGCAGTGTTGGAATTCGGGGAGGGTACGAGCAGTACTTC
CDR3aa: CSVGIRGGYEQYF
v_gene: TRBV29-1
d_gene: TRBD2
abundance: -
j_gene: TRBJ2-7

CDR3nt: TGTGCCAGCAGCTACACAAGCACCCATTTATACAATGAGCAGTTCTTC
CDR3aa: CASSYTSTHLYNEQFF
v_gene: TRBV11-2
d_gene: -
abundance: -
j_gene: TRBJ2-1

CDR3nt: TGTGCCAACAACAAATCCACAGATACACAGTATTTT
CDR3aa: CANNKSTDTQYF
v_gene: TRBV11-2
d_gene: -
abundance: -
j_gene: TRBJ2-3

CDR3nt: TGTGCCAGCAGCCCGGTGGGGGAGGGCACAGATACGCAGTATTTT
CDR3aa: CASSPVGEGTDTQYF
v_gene: TRBV5-5
d_gene: -
abundance: medium-sized
j_gene: TRBJ2-3

CDR3nt: TGTGCCAGCAGTGAATTGAGCAGGGGAGATGAAACTTTCTTT
CDR3aa: CASSELSRGDETFF
v_gene: TRBV6-1
d_gene: -
abundance: few
j_gene: TRBJ1-1

CDR3nt: TGTGCCACCAGTGATGGAACGACATTATCCTACAATGAGCAGTTCTTC
CDR3aa: CATSDGTTLSYNEQFF
v_gene: TRBV24-1
d_gene: -
abundance: many
j_gene: TRBJ2-1

CDR3nt: TGTGCCAGCAGCTTCGACAACTATGGCTACACCTTC
CDR3aa: CASSFDNYGYTF
v_gene: TRBV11-1
d_gene: -
abundance: many
j_gene: TRBJ1-2

CDR3nt: TGTGCCAGCAGCCCTGGACAGGTATCCTACAATGAGCAGTTATTC
CDR3aa: CASSPGQVSYNEQLF
v_gene: TRBV5-5
d_gene: TRBD1
abundance: -
j_gene: TRBJ2-1

CDR3nt: TGCGCCAGCAGTTTAATCCCAAGCTTCTACAATGAGCAGTTCTTC
CDR3aa: CASSLIPSFYNEQFF
v_gene: TRBV6-2/TRBV6-3
d_gene: -
abundance: few
j_gene: TRBJ2-1

CDR3nt: TGTGCCAGGAAGACAGTGTTGGGTCAGTACAATGAGCAGTTCTTC
CDR3aa: CARKTVLGQYNEQFF
v_gene: TRBV28
d_gene: -
abundance: -
j_gene: TRBJ2-1

CDR3nt: TGTGTCAGGAGAAGCGACACGTACTCTGGAAACACCATATATTTT
CDR3aa: CVRRSDTYSGNTIYF
v_gene: TRBV7-8
d_gene: -
abundance: -
j_gene: TRBJ1-3

CDR3nt: TGCACCAGCAGCTTAGATCAGGGGCCGGATGAGCAGTTCTTC
CDR3aa: CTSSLDQGPDEQFF
v_gene: TRBV11-2
d_gene: -
abundance: -
j_gene: TRBJ2-1

CDR3nt: TGCAGCGTTTCGGGAGGGCCGGTGGGAGATACGCAGTATTTT
CDR3aa: CSVSGGPVGDTQYF
v_gene: TRBV29-1
d_gene: TRBD2
abundance: many
j_gene: TRBJ2-3

CDR3nt: TGTGTCAGCAGTAACGTTTTGGGAGGCGAGCAGTACTTC
CDR3aa: CVSSNVLGGEQYF
v_gene: TRBV7-8
d_gene: -
abundance: -
j_gene: TRBJ2-7

CDR3nt: TGTGCCAGTAGTCCGCTCATGGGACTAGCGGGGTCAACGAACACCGGGGAGCTGTTTTTT
CDR3aa: CASSPLMGLAGSTNTGELFF
v_gene: TRBV6-6
d_gene: TRBD2
abundance: -
j_gene: TRBJ2-2

CDR3nt: TGTGCCTGGAGTGTTCAGGGGATAACCACTGAAGCTCTCTTT
CDR3aa: CAWSVQGITTEALF
v_gene: TRBV30
d_gene: -
abundance: once
j_gene: TRBJ1-1

CDR3nt: TGTGCAAGTCGCCCCGGACAGCGGCAAAGCGCAGATACGCAGTATTTC
CDR3aa: CASRPGQRQSADTQYF
v_gene: TRBV12-2
d_gene: -
abundance: -
j_gene: TRBJ2-3

CDR3nt: TGTTCCAGCAGCGCGCCAGGAGGCAGCTCCTACAATGAGCAGTTCTTC
CDR3aa: CSSSAPGGSSYNEQFF
v_gene: TRBV14
d_gene: -
abundance: once
j_gene: TRBJ2-1

CDR3nt: TGTGCCAGCGGCTTGGCGAGACTAGCGGGAGCGGGCACCGAGGAGCTGTTTTTT
CDR3aa: CASGLARLAGAGTEELFF
v_gene: TRBV5-4
d_gene: TRBD2
abundance: few
j_gene: TRBJ2-2

CDR3nt: TGTGTCAACGGCCACGGGACTTACGTCCCAGATACGCAGTATTTT
CDR3aa: CVNGHGTYVPDTQYF
v_gene: TRBV6-6
d_gene: -
abundance: -
j_gene: TRBJ2-3

CDR3nt: TGTACCAACAACCTAGGACGGGAGCAGTTCTTC
CDR3aa: CTNNLGREQFF
v_gene: TRBV11-2
d_gene: -
abundance: -
j_gene: TRBJ2-1

CDR3nt: TGTGCCAGCAGTTACGCTAGGGGGCGGGCTGAAACTTTCTTT
CDR3aa: CASSYARGRAETFF
v_gene: TRBV6-5
d_gene: TRBD1
abundance: -
j_gene: TRBJ1-1

CDR3nt: TGTGCAAGTAGCGCCAGAACAGATACGCAGTATTTT
CDR3aa: CASSARTDTQYF
v_gene: TRBV11-2
d_gene: -
abundance: few
j_gene: TRBJ2-3

CDR3nt: TGCGCCAGCAGCTTGGCCGGACAGGTAGGTGGGGCCAACGTCCTGACTTTC
CDR3aa: CASSLAGQVGGANVLTF
v_gene: TRBV5-1
d_gene: TRBD1
abundance: -
j_gene: TRBJ2-6

CDR3nt: TGCAGCGCCGCCACGCTTCGGCCCTGGTCTCGTCAAGAGCAATTCTTC
CDR3aa: CSAATLRPWSRQEQFF
v_gene: TRBV29-1
d_gene: -
abundance: -
j_gene: TRBJ2-1

CDR3nt: TGTGCCAGCAGCACCTCGGACAGGGAAAATCAGCCCCAGCATTTT
CDR3aa: CASSTSDRENQPQHF
v_gene: TRBV28
d_gene: TRBD1
abundance: medium-sized
j_gene: TRBJ1-5

CDR3nt: TGTACCAGCAGCCAAGTGGCGCTTCTGGCGGGAGCGATAGATACGCAGCATTTT
CDR3aa: CTSSQVALLAGAIDTQHF
v_gene: TRBV4-2
d_gene: -
abundance: -
j_gene: TRBJ1-5

CDR3nt: TGTGCCAGCAGCCTGGATCCGAGTCCCAATCAGCCCCAGCATTTT
CDR3aa: CASSLDPSPNQPQHF
v_gene: TRBV11-2
d_gene: -
abundance: many
j_gene: TRBJ1-5

CDR3nt: TGTGCCAGCAGCCAAAGGCGCTCGGGGGACGAGCAGTACTTC
CDR3aa: CASSQRRSGDEQYF
v_gene: TRBV3-1
d_gene: -
abundance: -
j_gene: TRBJ2-7

CDR3nt: TGTGCCAGCAGCCCGGCAGGACAGGGGGTGATAGATGAGCAGTTCTTC
CDR3aa: CASSPAGQGVIDEQFF
v_gene: TRBV11-3
d_gene: TRBD1
abundance: few
j_gene: TRBJ2-1

CDR3nt: TGTACCAGGAGCTTAGATGGGCGATTCAGCGGGACCCTTTACAGTGAGCAGTTCTTC
CDR3aa: CTRSLDGRFSGTLYSEQFF
v_gene: TRBV11-2
d_gene: TRBD2
abundance: -
j_gene: TRBJ2-1

CDR3nt: TGTGCCAGCAGGAGTGACGAAGGCACTGAAGCTTTCTTT
CDR3aa: CASRSDEGTEAFF
v_gene: TRBV5-4
d_gene: -
abundance: -
j_gene: TRBJ1-1

CDR3nt: TGTGCCTGGGGTAGACAGGGCGGTCAGCCCCAGCATTTT
CDR3aa: CAWGRQGGQPQHF
v_gene: TRBV30
d_gene: TRBD1
abundance: many
j_gene: TRBJ1-5

CDR3nt: TGTGCCAGTAGCTATGCGGGATCGAACACCGGGGAGCTGTATTTT
CDR3aa: CASSYAGSNTGELYF
v_gene: TRBV11-2
d_gene: -
abundance: -
j_gene: TRBJ2-2

CDR3nt: TGTGGCAGCAGCAAGACACCAGCAGGAACAAATGAAAAACTGTTTTTT
CDR3aa: CGSSKTPAGTNEKLFF
v_gene: TRBV11-2
d_gene: -
abundance: -
j_gene: TRBJ1-4

CDR3nt: TGTGCCAGGATCGCCGGAACTAGAGAGATTCATGAGCAGTTCTTC
CDR3aa: CARIAGTREIHEQFF
v_gene: TRBV11-3
d_gene: -
abundance: once
j_gene: TRBJ2-1